Given below is one TCR beta chain in context. The data derive from a study of blood T cell repertoires in COVID-19. The overall study: COVID-19 samples, acute and convalescent, were from the United States, Italy and Spain.

Clones were read by immunoSEQ multiplex PCR, and TCRdb kept only the in-frame ones, dropping some. The sample holds 400,000 or so clones, roughly 87% seen once. The trim removed 1 base at V and 3 bases at J, leaving 7 bases unmatched. CDR1 is MGHRA and CDR2 is YSYEKL in the germline V gene. This CDR3 comprises 17 residues. The sample taken for sequencing was PBMCs or T cells enriched from blood (not recorded which). V usage is TRBV4-1 and J usage is TRBJ2-2; 8 bases are a match to TRBD2. The TCR comes from a man aged 18 to 29 who had recovered from COVID-19. The CDR3 coding sequence is TGCGCCAGCAGCCAAGGGGCGACTAGCGCCTACACCGGGGAGCTGTTTTTT. Translating it yields CASSQGATSAYTGELFF.